This is a list of T cell receptor beta chains from one sample in a study of T cell repertoires in cytomegalovirus infection. TCRdb recomputed calls from the reads with MiXCR, one row per CDR3 protein. The data show approximately 700,000 distinct CDR3 sequences, 35% seen once. Sequenced: PBMCs. The source of these receptors is a human donor in good health (CMV status not recorded). Some clones in this sample may be carry-over from other donors' samples. The CDR3 runs from the conserved cysteine through the conserved F or W. Each record gives: V gene, J gene, CDR3 protein.

TRBV10-3,TRBJ2-5,CAISDGPGGQETQYF
TRBV7-2,TRBJ1-1,CASRVFTGNTEAFF
TRBV7-3,TRBJ2-2,CASSLKQGAGELSF
TRBV7-9,TRBJ2-2,CASSPGAVGGTGELFF
TRBV27,TRBJ2-7,CASSSIPSEISYEQYF
TRBV27,TRBJ2-2,CASSSTRAQGARTGELFF
TRBV20-1,TRBJ2-7,CSARDPRGSPYEQYF
TRBV19,TRBJ1-1,CASNPQRSNTEAFF
TRBV10-3,TRBJ2-1,CAISGGSHSYNEQFF
TRBV5-1,TRBJ2-5,CASSLGLAGVLGQETQYF
TRBV7-9,TRBJ2-1,CASSPTQRESFYEQFF
TRBV9,TRBJ1-2,CASSAYLTGANYGYTF
TRBV7-6,TRBJ2-2,CASSIEHTGELFF
TRBV27,TRBJ2-7,CASRGTVTYEQYF
TRBV19,TRBJ2-1,CASLTGTGNEQFF
TRBV6-5,TRBJ2-4,CASSYSRRQTKNIQYF
TRBV6-6,TRBJ1-1,CASRRQGSVTEAFF
TRBV28,TRBJ2-7,CASTLAGDHEQHF
TRBV9,TRBJ2-7,CASSPRPAYEQYF
TRBV12-3/TRBV12-4,TRBJ1-6,CASSFFTRSRHSPLHF
TRBV6-6,TRBJ2-5,CASIQPPSLGTQYF
TRBV25-1,TRBJ1-4,CASSEFGQGDEKLFF
TRBV20-1,TRBJ2-2,CSARPYMRLAGVFTGELFF
TRBV5-6,TRBJ2-5,CASSLPTGQETQYF
TRBV28,TRBJ2-1,CASSFSRQKNYNEQFF
TRBV27,TRBJ2-7,CASIPGPGVGEQYF
TRBV5-4,TRBJ1-6,CASSLGPGGVRNSPLHF
TRBV7-3,TRBJ2-7,CASSLVEGAYEQYF
TRBV5-6,TRBJ1-2,CASSPDRGRDGYTF